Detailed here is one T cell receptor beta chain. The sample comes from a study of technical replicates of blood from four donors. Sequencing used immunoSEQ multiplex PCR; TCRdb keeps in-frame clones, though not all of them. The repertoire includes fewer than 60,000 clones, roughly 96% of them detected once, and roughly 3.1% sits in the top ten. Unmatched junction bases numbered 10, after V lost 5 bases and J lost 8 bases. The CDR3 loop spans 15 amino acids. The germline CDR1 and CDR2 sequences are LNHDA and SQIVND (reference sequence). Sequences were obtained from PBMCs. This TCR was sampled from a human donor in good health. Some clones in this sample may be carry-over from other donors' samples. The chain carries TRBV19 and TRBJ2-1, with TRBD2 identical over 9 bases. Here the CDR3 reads CASSQPGLAADEQFF. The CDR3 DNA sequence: TGTGCCAGTAGTCAACCGGGACTAGCAGCCGATGAGCAGTTCTTC.